This T cell receptor (beta chain) was captured in a study of memory CD4+ T cells and cytomegalovirus serostatus. Study information: This sample comes from healthy Belgian adults, about nine CMV seropositive, some 22 seronegative.

The sort gate was single viable CD3+CD4+CD8-CD45RO+ cells for memory CD4+ T cells. Study findings and constraints: Suggested: most of the CMV-linked TCR signature lies in CD4+ memory cells.

Per the germline V gene, CDR1 is MGHRA and CDR2 is YSYEKL. The V end was cut by 3 bases, the J end by 6 bases, with 25 bases between. This CDR3 has 18 amino acids. Per the original data handling: After removing out-of-frame reads, 2 million to 2.5 million distinct TCRbeta sequences remained. Assay used: immunoSEQ multiplex PCR; TCRdb lists only in-frame clones, some missing. The V and J calls and clone size were taken over from that table, and D and trimming were inferred from the DNA. The table has about 42,000 clones, approximately 84% seen once. Turning to this clone: Its target is unknown.

The chain links TRBV4-1 to TRBJ2-3, with D possibly called TRBD1 or TRBD2 (6 bases each). Sequencing input: memory CD4+ T cells from blood. The sequence was collected from an adult in good health and CMV-seronegative. CDR3 region: CASSHPKGGTDVRDTQYF. Here the CDR3 DNA reads TGCGCCAGCAGCCACCCGAAAGGGGGGACCGACGTGAGGGATACGCAGTATTTT.